This T cell receptor (beta chain) was identified in a study of cytomegalovirus exposure and HLA in healthy donors. General study findings and limits: It was shown in a later analysis that HLA-associated TCR beta chains were more clonally expanded than other, equally common chains. The classifier reportedly diagnosed cytomegalovirus status with high sensitivity and specificity. The study put some 150 TCR beta chains on its list as cytomegalovirus-associated.

This clone was seen a handful of times. No antigen is known for it. This PCR relied on a set of 60 Vbeta primers and 13 Jbeta primers. The assay was immunoSEQ multiplex PCR, and TCRdb's table has in-frame clones only and misses some. The sample includes 150,000 to 200,000 clones, 70% to 85% of them seen just once. The sequencing input was PBMCs. The receptor was isolated from a woman aged 25 to 39 in good health and CMV-seropositive.

The CDR3 DNA follows: TGCGCCAGCAGCCCTGGACAGGGGTTCACCACAGATACGCAGTATTTT. This sequence encodes CASSPGQGFTTDTQYF. This chain connects TRBV4-3 to TRBJ2-3, with 9 nucleotides matching TRBD1. Germline CDR1 LGHNA, CDR2 YSLEER. Losses at the gene ends were 4 bases for V and 2 bases for J; bases not matched to a gene: 7. This CDR3 has 16 amino acids.